A selection of T cell receptor beta chains follows, all from one sample in a study of blood T cell repertoires in COVID-19. Only in-frame clones appear in the TCRdb table, and some are missing; sequencing was by immunoSEQ multiplex PCR. The table shows roughly 320,000 clones, with about 90% occurring only once. The sample consisted of peripheral blood. The receptors were sampled from a woman in her forties or fifties with COVID-19, enrolled during active disease. CDR3s leave out the opening cysteine and the closing phenylalanine or tryptophan.

v_gene	j_gene	CDR3aa
TRBV2	TRBJ2-3	ASSEAFRTDSTDTQY
TRBV4-2	TRBJ2-5	ASSQDPQEETQY
TRBV5-4	TRBJ2-1	ASSLRQLASYNEQF
TRBV6-2/TRBV6-3	TRBJ2-7	ASSFSGSREQY
TRBV28	TRBJ1-2	ASSPTPRRGRDGYT
TRBV2	TRBJ2-5	ASRRDRVETQY
TRBV19	TRBJ1-1	ASSIGLPTGGRTEAF
TRBV19	TRBJ2-1	ASSMDTYNEQF
TRBV7-2	TRBJ2-1	ASSLERSSLYNEQF
TRBV5-1	TRBJ2-1	ASSLDTNSYNEQF
TRBV19	TRBJ1-5	ASSPPGQFDQPQH
TRBV15	TRBJ2-1	ATSRDPLAGGSDEQF
TRBV19	TRBJ2-3	ASRAEGTTSTDTQY
TRBV19	TRBJ2-2	ASRHRGFAVENTGELF
TRBV6-2/TRBV6-3	TRBJ2-7	ASSYSGGSTYEQY
TRBV6-6	TRBJ2-2	ASSYSSRDTGELF
TRBV30	TRBJ2-7	AWSRDDGTSGSSYEQY
TRBV19	TRBJ2-3	ASKRALGTDTQY
TRBV28	TRBJ2-5	ASRRLAGGQETQY
TRBV12-3/TRBV12-4	TRBJ2-1	ASSFREQF
TRBV29-1	TRBJ1-4	SAKGVFDEKLF
TRBV5-1	TRBJ2-1	ASSLDSGSYNEQF
TRBV29-1	TRBJ2-5	SVRGGLQETQY
TRBV2	TRBJ2-2	ASSILGTGELF
TRBV7-2	TRBJ2-1	ASSLGAGYNEQF
TRBV24-1	TRBJ2-1	ATSLAGGGYNEQF
TRBV10-1	TRBJ1-1	ASRGTMLNTEAF
TRBV5-5	TRBJ2-7	ASSFDQGTEQY
TRBV19	TRBJ1-1	ASSTTLSAEAF
TRBV7-2	TRBJ1-5	ASSSQTGGNQPQH
TRBV7-8	TRBJ2-7	ASSSRDRHYEQY
TRBV5-1	TRBJ1-4	ASTHTGSTNEKLF
TRBV9	TRBJ1-1	ASSVDTYLNTEAF
TRBV29-1	TRBJ1-4	SVRGWAEDATNEKLF
TRBV19	TRBJ1-5	ASSTYWRGSHQPQH
TRBV7-9	TRBJ2-1	ASSPTDLSGRWNEQF
TRBV27	TRBJ2-2	ASRRTRDRDTGELF
TRBV3-1/TRBV3-2	TRBJ2-7	ASSQDQAGGGEQY
TRBV9	TRBJ1-1	ASSAHPGEGSEAF
TRBV12-3/TRBV12-4	TRBJ1-1	ASSPRQGTEAF
TRBV11-2	TRBJ2-7	ASSLYASGDREAYEQY
TRBV19	TRBJ2-7	ASSLRTGGNEQY